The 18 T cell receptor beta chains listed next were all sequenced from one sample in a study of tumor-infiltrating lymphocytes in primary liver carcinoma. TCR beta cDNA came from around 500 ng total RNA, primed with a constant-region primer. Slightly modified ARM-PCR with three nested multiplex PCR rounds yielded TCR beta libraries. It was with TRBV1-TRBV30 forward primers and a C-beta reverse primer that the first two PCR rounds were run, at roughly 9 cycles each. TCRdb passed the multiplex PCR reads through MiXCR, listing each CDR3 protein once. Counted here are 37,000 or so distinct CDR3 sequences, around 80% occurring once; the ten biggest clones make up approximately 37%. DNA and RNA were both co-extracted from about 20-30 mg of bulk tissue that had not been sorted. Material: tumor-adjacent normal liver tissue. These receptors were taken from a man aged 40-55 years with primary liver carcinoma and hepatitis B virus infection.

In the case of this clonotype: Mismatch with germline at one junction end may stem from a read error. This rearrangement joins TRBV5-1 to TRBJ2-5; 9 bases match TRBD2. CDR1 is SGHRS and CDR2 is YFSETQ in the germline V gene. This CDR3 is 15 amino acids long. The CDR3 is CASNPDSGSQETHYF. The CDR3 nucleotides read TGCGCCAGCAATCCGGATAGCGGGAGTCAAGAGACCCATTACTTC.

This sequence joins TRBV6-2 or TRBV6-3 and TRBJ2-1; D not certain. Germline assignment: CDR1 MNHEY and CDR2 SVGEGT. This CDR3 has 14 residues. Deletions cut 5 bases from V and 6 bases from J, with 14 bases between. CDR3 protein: CASSPEISGNEQFF. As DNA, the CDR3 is TGTGCCAGCAGTCCCGAGATATCCGGCAATGAGCAGTTCTTC.

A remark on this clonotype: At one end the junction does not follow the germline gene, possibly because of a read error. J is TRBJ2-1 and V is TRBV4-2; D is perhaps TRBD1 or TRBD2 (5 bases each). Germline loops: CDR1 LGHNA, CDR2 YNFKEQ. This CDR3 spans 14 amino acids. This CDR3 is CANSQGRGAGEQFF. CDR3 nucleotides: TGTGCCAACAGCCAAGGTCGGGGCGCCGGGGAGCAGTTCTTC.

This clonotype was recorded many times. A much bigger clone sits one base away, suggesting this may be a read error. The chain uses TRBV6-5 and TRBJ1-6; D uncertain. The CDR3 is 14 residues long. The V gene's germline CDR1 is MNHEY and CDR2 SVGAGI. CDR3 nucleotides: TGTGCCAGCAGTTATACGGTCTATAATTCACCCCTCCGCTTT. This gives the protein CASSYTVYNSPLRF.

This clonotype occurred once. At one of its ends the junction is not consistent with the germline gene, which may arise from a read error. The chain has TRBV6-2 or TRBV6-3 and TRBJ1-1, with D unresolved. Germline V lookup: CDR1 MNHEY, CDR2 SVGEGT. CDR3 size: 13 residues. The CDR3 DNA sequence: TGTGCCAGCAGTTACCCCGACAACACTGAAGCTTTGTTT. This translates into CASSYPDNTEALF.

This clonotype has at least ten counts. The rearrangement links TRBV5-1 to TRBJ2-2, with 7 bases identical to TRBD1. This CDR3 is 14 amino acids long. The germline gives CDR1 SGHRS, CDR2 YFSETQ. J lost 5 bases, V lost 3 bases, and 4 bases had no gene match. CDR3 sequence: CASSSGTVTGELFF. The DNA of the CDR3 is TGCGCCAGCAGCTCGGGGACAGTTACCGGGGAGCTGTTTTTT.

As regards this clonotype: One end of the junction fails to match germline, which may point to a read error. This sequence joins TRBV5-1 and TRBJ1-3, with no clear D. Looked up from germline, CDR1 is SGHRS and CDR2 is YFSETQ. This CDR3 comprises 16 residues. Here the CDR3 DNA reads TGCGTCAGCAGCTTAGACGGGCAGAACCCTGGAAACACCATATATTTT. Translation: CVSSLDGQNPGNTIYF.

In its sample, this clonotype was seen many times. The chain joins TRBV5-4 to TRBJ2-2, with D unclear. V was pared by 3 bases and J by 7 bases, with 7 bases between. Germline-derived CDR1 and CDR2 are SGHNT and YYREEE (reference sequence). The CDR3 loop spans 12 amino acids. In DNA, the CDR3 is TGTGCCAGCAGCTCGTTCGACGGGGAGCTGTTTTTT. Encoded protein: CASSSFDGELFF. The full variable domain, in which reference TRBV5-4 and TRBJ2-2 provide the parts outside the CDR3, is ETGVTQSPTHLIKTRGQQVTLRCSSQSGHNTVSWYQQALGQGPQFIFQYYREEENGRGNFPPRFSGLQFPNYSSELNVNALELDDSALYLCASSSFDGELFFGEGSRLTVL.

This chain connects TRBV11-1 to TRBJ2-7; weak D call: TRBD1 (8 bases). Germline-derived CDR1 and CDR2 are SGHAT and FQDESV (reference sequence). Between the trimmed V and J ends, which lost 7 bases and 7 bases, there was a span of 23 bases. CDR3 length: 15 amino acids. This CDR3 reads CASTPGGQARYEQYF. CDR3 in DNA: TGTGCCAGCACCCCGGGGGGACAGGCGAGATATGAGCAGTACTTC.

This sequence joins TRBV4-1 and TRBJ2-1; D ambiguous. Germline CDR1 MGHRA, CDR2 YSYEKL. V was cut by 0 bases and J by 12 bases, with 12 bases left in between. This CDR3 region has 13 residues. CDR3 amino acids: CASSQDLGPGQFF. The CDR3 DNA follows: TGCGCCAGCAGCCAAGATTTAGGCCCCGGGCAGTTCTTC.

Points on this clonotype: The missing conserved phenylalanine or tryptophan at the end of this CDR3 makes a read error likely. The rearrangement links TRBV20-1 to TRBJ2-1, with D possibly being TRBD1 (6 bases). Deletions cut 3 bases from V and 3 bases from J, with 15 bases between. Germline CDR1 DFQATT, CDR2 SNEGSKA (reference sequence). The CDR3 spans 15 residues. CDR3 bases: TGCAGTGCTAGGCAAGGGGGTTGGGACTACAATGAGCAGTTCTCC. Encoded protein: CSARQGGWDYNEQFS.

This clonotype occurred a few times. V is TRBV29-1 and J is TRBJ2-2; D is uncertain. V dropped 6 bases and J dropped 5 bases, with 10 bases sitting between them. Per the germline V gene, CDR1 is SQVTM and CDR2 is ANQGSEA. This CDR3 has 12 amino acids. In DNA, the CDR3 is TGCAGCGTCGGTAGGGTGACCGGGGAGCTGTTTTTT. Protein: CSVGRVTGELFF.

The CDR3 region is CASSLWGLEGVPEQFF. DNA of the CDR3: TGTGCCAGCAGCCTCTGGGGACTAGAGGGAGTTCCTGAGCAGTTCTTC. The rearrangement joins TRBV7-9 to TRBJ2-1; 8 nucleotides match TRBD2. Germline assignment: CDR1 SEHNR and CDR2 FQNEAQ (reference sequence). The CDR3 length is 16 residues. V dropped 5 bases and J dropped 9; count of bases not matched to a gene: 15.

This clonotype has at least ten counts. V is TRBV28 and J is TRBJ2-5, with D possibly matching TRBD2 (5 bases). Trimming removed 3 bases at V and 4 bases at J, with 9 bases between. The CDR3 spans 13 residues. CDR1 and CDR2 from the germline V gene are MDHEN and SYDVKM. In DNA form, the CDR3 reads TGTGCCAGCAGTTTGGGAGCCCCAGAGACCCAGTACTTC. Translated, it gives CASSLGAPETQYF.

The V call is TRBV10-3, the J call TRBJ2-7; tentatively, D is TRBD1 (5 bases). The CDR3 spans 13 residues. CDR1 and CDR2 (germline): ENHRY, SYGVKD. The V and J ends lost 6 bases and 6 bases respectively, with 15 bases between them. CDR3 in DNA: TGTGCCATCAGAGGGCAGGGTGGGGTCGAGCAGTACTTC. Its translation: CAIRGQGGVEQYF.

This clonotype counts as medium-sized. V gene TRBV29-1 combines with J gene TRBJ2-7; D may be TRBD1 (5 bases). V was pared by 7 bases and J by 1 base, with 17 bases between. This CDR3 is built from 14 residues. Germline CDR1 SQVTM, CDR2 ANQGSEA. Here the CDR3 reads CSASMPGRSYEQYF. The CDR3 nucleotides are TGCAGCGCTTCCATGCCAGGGCGGTCCTACGAGCAGTACTTC.

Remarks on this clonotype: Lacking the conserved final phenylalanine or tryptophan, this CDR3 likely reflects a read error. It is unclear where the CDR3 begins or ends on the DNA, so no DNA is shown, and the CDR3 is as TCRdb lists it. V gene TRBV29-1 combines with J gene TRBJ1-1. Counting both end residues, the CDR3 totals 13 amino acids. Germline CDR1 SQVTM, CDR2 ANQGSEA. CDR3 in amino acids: CSAKGLLSTEALS.

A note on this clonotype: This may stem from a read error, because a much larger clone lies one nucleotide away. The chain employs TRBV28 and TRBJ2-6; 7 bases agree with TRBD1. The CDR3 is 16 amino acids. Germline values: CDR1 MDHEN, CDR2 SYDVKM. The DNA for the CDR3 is TGTATCAGCACTAACAGGGGTAACTCTGGGGCCAACGTCCTGACTTTC. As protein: CISTNRGNSGANVLTF.